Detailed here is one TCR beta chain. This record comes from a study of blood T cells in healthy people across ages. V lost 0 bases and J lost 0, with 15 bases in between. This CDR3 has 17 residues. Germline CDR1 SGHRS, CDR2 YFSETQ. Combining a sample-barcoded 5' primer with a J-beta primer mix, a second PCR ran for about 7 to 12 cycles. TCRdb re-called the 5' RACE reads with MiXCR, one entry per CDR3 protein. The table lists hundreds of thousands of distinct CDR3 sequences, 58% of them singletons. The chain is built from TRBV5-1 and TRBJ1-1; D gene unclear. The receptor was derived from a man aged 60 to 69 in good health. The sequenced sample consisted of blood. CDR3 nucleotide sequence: TGCGCCAGCAGCTTGGCCCCCCTAGGCGGGATGAACACTGAAGCTTTCTTT. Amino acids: CASSLAPLGGMNTEAFF.